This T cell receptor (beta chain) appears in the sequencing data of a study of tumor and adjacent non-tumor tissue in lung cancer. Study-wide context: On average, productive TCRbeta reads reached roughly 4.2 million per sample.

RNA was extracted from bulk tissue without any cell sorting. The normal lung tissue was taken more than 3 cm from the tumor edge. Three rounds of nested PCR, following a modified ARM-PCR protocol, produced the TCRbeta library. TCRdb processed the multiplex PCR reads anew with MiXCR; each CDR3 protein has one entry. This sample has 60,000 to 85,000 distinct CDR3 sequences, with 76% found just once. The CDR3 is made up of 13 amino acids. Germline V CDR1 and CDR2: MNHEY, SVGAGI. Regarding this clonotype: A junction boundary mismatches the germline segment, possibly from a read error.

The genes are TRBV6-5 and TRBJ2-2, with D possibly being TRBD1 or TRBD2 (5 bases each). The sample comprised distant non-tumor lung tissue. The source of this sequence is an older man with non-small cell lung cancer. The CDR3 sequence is CSSSDWGTGELFF. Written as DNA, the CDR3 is TGTTCCAGCAGTGACTGGGGCACCGGGGAGTTGTTTTTT.